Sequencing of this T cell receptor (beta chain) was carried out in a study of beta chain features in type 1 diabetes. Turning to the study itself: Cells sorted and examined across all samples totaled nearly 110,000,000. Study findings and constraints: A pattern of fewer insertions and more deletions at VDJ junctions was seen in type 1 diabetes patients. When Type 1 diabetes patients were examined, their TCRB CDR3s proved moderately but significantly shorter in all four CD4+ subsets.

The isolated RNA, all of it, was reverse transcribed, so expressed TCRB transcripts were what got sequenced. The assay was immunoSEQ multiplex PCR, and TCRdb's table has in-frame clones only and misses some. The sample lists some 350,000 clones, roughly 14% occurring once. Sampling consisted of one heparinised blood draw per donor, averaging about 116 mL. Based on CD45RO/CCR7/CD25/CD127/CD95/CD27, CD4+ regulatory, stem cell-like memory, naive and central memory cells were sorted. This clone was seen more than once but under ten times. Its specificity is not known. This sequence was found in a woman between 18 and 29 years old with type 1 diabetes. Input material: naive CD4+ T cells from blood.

In DNA form, the CDR3 reads TGTGCCAGCAGCTTAATAGCAAACCGAGACTACGAGCAGTACTTC. Protein sequence: CASSLIANRDYEQYF. The chain recombines TRBV7-2 with TRBJ2-7, with unresolved D. Per germline, CDR1 SGHTA and CDR2 FQGNSA. Trimming took off 2 bases at V and 3 bases at J, with 14 bases between the two ends. The CDR3 has 15 amino acids.